This T cell receptor (beta chain) emerged from a study of blood T cell repertoires in COVID-19. In the original processing: Cell counts per sample came from amplifying reference gene primers. Generated by immunoSEQ multiplex PCR, the TCRdb table keeps only in-frame clones and is missing some. The V and J calls and clone size were taken over from that table, and D and trimming were inferred from the DNA. The sample contains 400,000 or so clones, 80% to 95% of which appear only once. Trimming took 6 bases from V and 5 from J, leaving 13 bases between them. Germline loops: CDR1 MDHEN, CDR2 SYDVKM. CDR3 length: 14 amino acids.

This sequence originates from a young man who had recovered from COVID-19. The chain employs TRBV28 and TRBJ1-4, with TRBD1 as a possible D gene (5 bases). The sample comprised PBMCs or T cells enriched from blood (not recorded which). CDR3 bases: TGTGCCAGCAGGGGGCAGGACCGCAATGAAAAACTGTTTTTT. Its translation: CASRGQDRNEKLFF.